These 32 T cell receptor beta chains came from one sample sequenced in a study of T cell responses to AZD1222 COVID-19 vaccine. Here immunoSEQ multiplex PCR was the method, and the copy in TCRdb shows in-frame clones only, minus some. The table lists tens of thousands of clones, under 90% of them singletons. Specimen: peripheral blood, collected on day 0 of MenACWY control vaccination. The receptors originated from an adult in good health.

The chain employs TRBV2 and TRBJ1-5; 7 positions match TRBD1. CDR3 size: 14 residues. After removal of 3 bases from V and 5 bases from J, the junction contained 4 bases not matched to a gene. Germline V gene sequence: CDR1 SNHLY, CDR2 FYNNEI. The CDR3 nucleotides are TGTGCCAGCAGTGACAGAACAGGGGATCAGCCCCAGCATTTT. Amino acid sequence: CASSDRTGDQPQHF.

The genes are TRBV7-2 and TRBJ1-6; D gene unclear. CDR1 and CDR2 from the germline V gene are SGHTA and FQGNSA. V dropped 3 bases and J dropped 0 bases, with 6 bases sitting between them. This CDR3 has 15 residues. The CDR3 region has the DNA TGTGCCAGCAGCTTCTTAAGCTCCTATAATTCACCCCTCCACTTT. This gives the protein CASSFLSSYNSPLHF.

This clone was counted a few times. The chain couples TRBV7-2 to TRBJ1-6, with D maybe TRBD1 (6 bases). Germline CDR1 and CDR2: SGHTA and FQGNSA. Trimming left V 5 bases short and J 2 bases short, with 7 bases between. The CDR3 contains 14 residues. The CDR3 region is CASSTGTYNSPLHF. The CDR3 DNA follows: TGTGCCAGCAGCACAGGGACCTATAATTCACCCCTCCACTTT.

The chain employs TRBV10-1 and TRBJ2-3, with no clear D. The CDR3 runs to 13 residues. CDR1 is WNHNN, CDR2 SYGVQD, per germline (reference sequence). V lost 5 bases and J 5 bases, leaving 11 bases between the germline ends. DNA for the CDR3: TGCGCCAGCAGTTCTTGGCCTGGAGATACGCAGTATTTT. It specifies CASSSWPGDTQYF.

The chain links TRBV6-2 or TRBV6-3 to TRBJ2-1; TRBD1 aligns across 9 bases. Losses at the gene ends were 5 bases for V and 4 bases for J; bases not matched to a gene: 6. CDR3 length: 15 residues. Looked up from germline, CDR1 is MNHEY and CDR2 is SVGEGT. The CDR3 is CASSRTGQGYNEQFF. In DNA, the CDR3 is TGTGCCAGCAGTCGCACGGGACAGGGATACAATGAGCAGTTCTTC.

The rearrangement uses TRBV6-2 or TRBV6-3 and TRBJ1-2; D might be TRBD1 (5 bases). The CDR3 spans 15 residues. Trimming pared 2 bases from V and 2 bases from J, leaving 12 bases between. Germline CDR1 and CDR2: MNHEY and SVGEGT. This chain's CDR3 is CASSYAPGTNYGYTF. In DNA form, the CDR3 reads TGTGCCAGCAGTTACGCACCCGGGACCAACTATGGCTACACCTTC.

This clone has a single count. The V gene is TRBV19, the J gene TRBJ2-1; weak D call: TRBD2 (5 bases). Germline V gene sequence: CDR1 LNHDA, CDR2 SQIVND (reference sequence). This CDR3 has 13 amino acids. Trimming stripped 5 bases from V and 5 bases from J, with 10 bases between. The CDR3 here is CASSPSSHNEQFF. CDR3 coding DNA: TGTGCCAGTAGTCCGTCTAGCCACAATGAGCAGTTCTTC.

The CDR3 region is CASSYSNEQYF. Here the CDR3 DNA reads TGTGCCAGCAGTTACTCGAACGAGCAGTACTTC. J is TRBJ2-7 and V is TRBV6-2 or TRBV6-3; unclear D gene. The V gene's germline CDR1 is MNHEY and CDR2 SVGEGT. The CDR3 runs 11 residues. V was clipped by 0 bases and J by 5 bases, with 2 bases between them.

This clone was observed a few times. The chain couples TRBV7-9 to TRBJ1-6; D ambiguous. This CDR3 spans 12 amino acids. Per germline, CDR1 SEHNR and CDR2 FQNEAQ (reference sequence). Trimming pared 5 bases from V and 14 bases from J, leaving 13 bases between. The CDR3 DNA follows: TGTGCCAGCAGCGTCTCCGATCCCACCCTCCACTTT. Translated, it gives CASSVSDPTLHF. Using reference TRBV7-9 and TRBJ1-6 for the parts outside the CDR3, the full variable domain is DTGVSQNPRHKITKRGQNVTFRCDPISEHNRLYWYRQTLGQGPEFLTYFQNEAQLEKSRLLSDRFSAERPKGSFSTLEIQRTEQGDSAMYLCASSVSDPTLHFGNGTRLTVT.

The V call is TRBV6-5, the J call TRBJ1-1; TRBD1 matches at 8 bases. The V gene's germline CDR1 is MNHEY and CDR2 SVGAGI. CDR3 length: 15 residues. Trimming at V came to 4 bases and at J to 6 bases, leaving 10 bases not matched to a gene. The CDR3 bases are TGTGCCAGCAGTTCGTCAACAGGGGGAAGGGCTGAAGCTTTCTTT. Its protein product is CASSSSTGGRAEAFF.

The rearrangement uses TRBV10-3 and TRBJ2-5, with D maybe TRBD2 (5 bases). CDR3 size: 14 residues. Looked up from germline, CDR1 is ENHRY and CDR2 is SYGVKD. Trimming took off 3 bases at V and 1 base at J, with 9 bases between the two ends. The CDR3 sequence is CAISDPGIQETQYF. The CDR3 DNA sequence: TGTGCCATCAGTGACCCCGGGATCCAAGAGACCCAGTACTTC.

This chain connects TRBV11-2 to TRBJ1-4; D gene uncertain. The CDR3 runs to 14 residues. V shed 5 bases and J shed 6 bases, with 13 bases lying between them. The germline V gene has CDR1 SGHAT and CDR2 FQNNGV. CDR3 amino acids: CASSQGRWDEKLFF. In DNA, the CDR3 is TGTGCCAGCAGCCAAGGCAGGTGGGATGAAAAACTGTTTTTT.

The V call is TRBV5-1, the J call TRBJ2-5, with D possibly called TRBD1 or TRBD2 (6 bases each). V was clipped by 4 bases and J by 5 bases, with 12 bases between them. Per germline, CDR1 SGHRS and CDR2 YFSETQ. CDR3 size: 13 residues. The CDR3 DNA is TGCGCCAGCAGCCCGGGGGCCCGGGAGACCCAGTACTTC. This translates into CASSPGARETQYF.

This rearrangement joins TRBV3-1 (or the pseudogene TRBV3-2) to TRBJ1-1; 8 nucleotides agree with TRBD1. The CDR3 consists of 15 residues. With V trimmed by 0 bases and J by 11 bases, 11 bases remained unmatched. Germline V gives CDR1 LGHDT, CDR2 YNNKEL (reference sequence). CDR3 amino acids: CASSQELRTGPSAFF. DNA for the CDR3: TGTGCCAGCAGCCAAGAATTGAGGACAGGGCCCTCTGCTTTCTTT.

In DNA form, the CDR3 reads TGTGCCAGAAGCTTAGATCCACAGGCCCGAATTGCTAACTATGGCTACACCTTC. It translates to CARSLDPQARIANYGYTF. The chain carries TRBV7-5 and TRBJ1-2; the table calls TRBD1, which could not be checked here. TRBV7-5 is a pseudogene. The CDR3 has 18 residues.

The V call is TRBV12-5, the J call TRBJ1-1, with 8 nucleotides matching TRBD1. The CDR3 extends over 13 amino acids. V lost 5 bases and J lost 1; bases outside the gene matches: 0. CDR1 is LGHNT and CDR2 is FRNRAP in the germline V gene. In DNA form, the CDR3 reads TGTGCTAGTGGTGGACAGGGGAACACTGAAGCTTTCTTT. It translates to CASGGQGNTEAFF.

The rearrangement links TRBV11-2 to TRBJ2-1, with 8 bases fitting TRBD2. Looked up from germline, CDR1 is SGHAT and CDR2 is FQNNGV. Trimming removed 7 bases from V and 8 bases from J; junction bases left unmatched: 7. CDR3 length equals 13 residues. The CDR3 spells CASIHGGADEQFF. CDR3 in DNA: TGTGCCAGCATCCACGGGGGGGCCGATGAGCAGTTCTTC.

This chain joins TRBV3-1 (or the pseudogene TRBV3-2) and TRBJ1-1; the D is unclear. The CDR3 is made up of 12 amino acids. Germline values: CDR1 LGHDT, CDR2 YNNKEL (reference sequence). The V gene lost 0 bases and the J gene lost 11 bases, with 10 bases spanning the gap. CDR3 coding DNA: TGTGCCAGCAGCCAAGAAGGTGTAAGTGCTTTCTTT. It is translated as CASSQEGVSAFF.

V and J are TRBV21-1 and TRBJ1-6. TRBV21-1 is recorded as a pseudogene. This CDR3 spans 15 amino acids. In nucleotides, the CDR3 is TGTGCCGGGGGTTTGGGTAGCTCCTATAATTCACCCCTCCACTTT. It translates to CAGGLGSSYNSPLHF.

The chain combines TRBV30 with TRBJ2-3, with a weak D call TRBD2 (7 bases). The germline V gene has CDR1 GTSNPN and CDR2 SVGIG (reference sequence). Trimming took 0 bases from V and 5 from J, leaving 15 bases between them. The CDR3 loop spans 15 amino acids. The CDR3, as DNA: TGTGCCTGGAGTGTATATGGGGGGGCGGAAGATACGCAGTATTTT. This sequence encodes CAWSVYGGAEDTQYF.

This rearrangement joins TRBV24-1 to TRBJ1-2, with D perhaps matching TRBD1 (5 bases). Germline V gene sequence: CDR1 KGHDR, CDR2 SFDVKD. Trimming took 3 bases from V and 1 from J, leaving 14 bases between them. The CDR3 spans 16 residues. CDR3: CATSDPRDGVNYGYTF. DNA of the CDR3: TGTGCCACCAGTGATCCCCGGGACGGAGTTAACTATGGCTACACCTTC.

Written as DNA, the CDR3 is TGTGCCAGCAGCGTAGTCCCAGGGGGCGGTGAAAAACTGTTTTTT. It specifies CASSVVPGGGEKLFF. V and J are TRBV9 and TRBJ1-4; the match to TRBD1 covers 8 bases. Germline CDR1 and CDR2: SGDLS and YYNGEE. This CDR3 has 15 amino acids. The V gene end was trimmed by 0 bases and the J gene end by 7 bases; junction bases not matched to a gene: 5.

The chain joins TRBV14 to TRBJ1-1; 10 bases are a match to TRBD1. Per the germline V gene, CDR1 is SGHDN and CDR2 is FVKESK. Trimming removed 3 bases from V and 4 bases from J; junction bases left unmatched: 11. The CDR3 totals 17 residues. CDR3 nucleotide sequence: TGTGCCAGCAGCCAGGAACTCAGACAGGGGGCAAGCACTGAAGCTTTCTTT. Translating it yields CASSQELRQGASTEAFF.

The chain links TRBV19 to TRBJ2-5, with TRBD2 matching over 8 bases. The junction had 10 bases not matched to a gene; V was cut back by 4 bases and J by 6 bases. This CDR3 has 15 residues. Germline CDR1 and CDR2: LNHDA and SQIVND (reference sequence). The CDR3 here is CASSRDSGDGKTQYF. The DNA of the CDR3 is TGTGCCAGTAGTAGAGATAGCGGGGACGGCAAGACCCAGTACTTC. Full variable domain (rest looked up from reference TRBV19 and TRBJ2-5): DGGITQSPKYLFRKEGQNVTLSCEQNLNHDAMYWYRQDPGQGLRLIYYSQIVNDFQKGDIAEGYSVSREKKESFPLTVTSAQKNPTAFYLCASSRDSGDGKTQYFGPGTRLLVL.

V is TRBV6-2 or TRBV6-3 and J is TRBJ2-5; D not resolved. The CDR3 has 14 residues. Germline values: CDR1 MNHEY, CDR2 SVGEGT. The V end was cut by 6 bases, the J end by 0 bases, with 11 bases between. The CDR3 coding sequence is TGTGCCAGCAGACCTCGGACGGACCAAGAGACCCAGTACTTC. Translating gives CASRPRTDQETQYF.

This chain uses TRBV2 with TRBJ1-4; D is possibly TRBD1 (5 bases). Between the trimmed V and J ends, which lost 6 bases and 8 bases, there was a span of 13 bases. The CDR3 totals 13 residues. The germline gives CDR1 SNHLY, CDR2 FYNNEI. CDR3 loop: CASRGVQGEKLFF. In DNA form, the CDR3 reads TGTGCCAGCAGGGGGGTCCAGGGCGAAAAACTGTTTTTT. Drawing the rest from reference TRBV2 and TRBJ1-4, the complete variable domain is EPEVTQTPSHQVTQMGQEVILRCVPISNHLYFYWYRQILGQKVEFLVSFYNNEISEKSEIFDDQFSVERPDGSNFTLKIRSTKLEDSAMYFCASRGVQGEKLFFGSGTQLSVL.

The chain carries TRBV4-1 and TRBJ1-4, with 8 bases fitting TRBD1. Losses at the gene ends were 0 bases for V and 8 bases for J; bases not matched to a gene: 8. This CDR3 is 16 amino acids long. Germline values: CDR1 MGHRA, CDR2 YSYEKL. The CDR3 region is CASSQDPHRGIEKLFF. The CDR3 DNA follows: TGCGCCAGCAGCCAAGACCCTCACAGGGGGATAGAAAAACTGTTTTTT.

The chain recombines TRBV24-1 with TRBJ1-2, with D possibly TRBD1 on 6 matching bases. This CDR3 contains 14 residues. Trimming took 7 bases from V and 7 from J, leaving 18 bases between them. Germline loops: CDR1 KGHDR, CDR2 SFDVKD. DNA for the CDR3: TGTGCCACCAGCGATCGGTTGGGGGGGGCTGGCTACACCTTC. Amino acids: CATSDRLGGAGYTF.

J is TRBJ1-1 and V is TRBV11-3; TRBD1 matches at 9 bases. This CDR3 is 13 amino acids long. Germline V gives CDR1 SGHNT, CDR2 YENEEA. Trimming cost V 8 bases and J 1 base; bases outside gene matches: 2. CDR3 sequence: CASGTGKNTEAFF. In nucleotides, the CDR3 is TGTGCCAGCGGGACAGGGAAGAACACTGAAGCTTTCTTT.

This clone was picked up one time. CDR3 sequence reads: CASSSSPGTDTQYF. The CDR3 DNA reads TGTGCCAGCTCTAGTTCACCTGGCACAGATACGCAGTATTTT. The V and J genes are TRBV2 and TRBJ2-3; no firm D call. V was shortened by 8 bases and J by 1 base, with 13 bases between the two germline ends. Looked up from germline, CDR1 is SNHLY and CDR2 is FYNNEI. This CDR3 is built from 14 residues.

V gene TRBV9 combines with J gene TRBJ1-2; the D is unclear. There are 13 residues in the CDR3. V lost 3 bases, J lost 5 bases, and 11 bases lay in between. Germline values: CDR1 SGDLS, CDR2 YYNGEE. The CDR3 DNA sequence: TGTGCCAGCAGCGACGGCAGAGAATATGGCTACACCTTC. Residues: CASSDGREYGYTF.

Regarding this clone: A junction boundary mismatches the germline segment, possibly from a read error. The V call is TRBV15, the J call TRBJ1-6, with 8 bases aligning to TRBD1. CDR3 size: 14 residues. Germline CDR1 and CDR2: LNHNV and YYDKDF (reference sequence). The CDR3 region is CATSRDRGNSPLHF. In nucleotides, the CDR3 is TGTGCCACCAGCCGAGACAGGGGTAATTCACCCCTCCACTTT.